This TCR beta chain originates from a study of T cell repertoires in cytomegalovirus infection. Overall study: Shared public TCR beta signatures pointed to both CMV infection and a matching HLA type.

TCRdb re-analysed the reads in MiXCR, keeping a single row per CDR3 protein. The data show approximately 400,000 distinct CDR3 sequences, about 33% seen once. Findings and caveats of the study: HLA-C-restricted, CMV-specific TCR beta clonotypes were dominant ex vivo. Frequencies of public TCR beta families were cumulated, and this identified carriers of CMV plus the relevant HLA.

Germline-derived CDR1 and CDR2 are MNHNY and SVGAGI (reference sequence). V was pared by 5 bases and J by 2 bases, with 10 bases between. The CDR3 runs to 13 residues. This clonotype was counted between two and nine times. Antigen unknown. What was sequenced was PBMCs. The chain recombines TRBV6-6 with TRBJ2-7; D perhaps matches TRBD1 (6 bases). The receptor was isolated from a human donor in good health (CMV status not recorded). Some clones in this sample may be carry-over from other donors' samples. The CDR3 spells CASSNYRAYEQYF. The CDR3 DNA reads TGTGCCAGCAGTAACTACAGGGCCTACGAGCAGTACTTC.